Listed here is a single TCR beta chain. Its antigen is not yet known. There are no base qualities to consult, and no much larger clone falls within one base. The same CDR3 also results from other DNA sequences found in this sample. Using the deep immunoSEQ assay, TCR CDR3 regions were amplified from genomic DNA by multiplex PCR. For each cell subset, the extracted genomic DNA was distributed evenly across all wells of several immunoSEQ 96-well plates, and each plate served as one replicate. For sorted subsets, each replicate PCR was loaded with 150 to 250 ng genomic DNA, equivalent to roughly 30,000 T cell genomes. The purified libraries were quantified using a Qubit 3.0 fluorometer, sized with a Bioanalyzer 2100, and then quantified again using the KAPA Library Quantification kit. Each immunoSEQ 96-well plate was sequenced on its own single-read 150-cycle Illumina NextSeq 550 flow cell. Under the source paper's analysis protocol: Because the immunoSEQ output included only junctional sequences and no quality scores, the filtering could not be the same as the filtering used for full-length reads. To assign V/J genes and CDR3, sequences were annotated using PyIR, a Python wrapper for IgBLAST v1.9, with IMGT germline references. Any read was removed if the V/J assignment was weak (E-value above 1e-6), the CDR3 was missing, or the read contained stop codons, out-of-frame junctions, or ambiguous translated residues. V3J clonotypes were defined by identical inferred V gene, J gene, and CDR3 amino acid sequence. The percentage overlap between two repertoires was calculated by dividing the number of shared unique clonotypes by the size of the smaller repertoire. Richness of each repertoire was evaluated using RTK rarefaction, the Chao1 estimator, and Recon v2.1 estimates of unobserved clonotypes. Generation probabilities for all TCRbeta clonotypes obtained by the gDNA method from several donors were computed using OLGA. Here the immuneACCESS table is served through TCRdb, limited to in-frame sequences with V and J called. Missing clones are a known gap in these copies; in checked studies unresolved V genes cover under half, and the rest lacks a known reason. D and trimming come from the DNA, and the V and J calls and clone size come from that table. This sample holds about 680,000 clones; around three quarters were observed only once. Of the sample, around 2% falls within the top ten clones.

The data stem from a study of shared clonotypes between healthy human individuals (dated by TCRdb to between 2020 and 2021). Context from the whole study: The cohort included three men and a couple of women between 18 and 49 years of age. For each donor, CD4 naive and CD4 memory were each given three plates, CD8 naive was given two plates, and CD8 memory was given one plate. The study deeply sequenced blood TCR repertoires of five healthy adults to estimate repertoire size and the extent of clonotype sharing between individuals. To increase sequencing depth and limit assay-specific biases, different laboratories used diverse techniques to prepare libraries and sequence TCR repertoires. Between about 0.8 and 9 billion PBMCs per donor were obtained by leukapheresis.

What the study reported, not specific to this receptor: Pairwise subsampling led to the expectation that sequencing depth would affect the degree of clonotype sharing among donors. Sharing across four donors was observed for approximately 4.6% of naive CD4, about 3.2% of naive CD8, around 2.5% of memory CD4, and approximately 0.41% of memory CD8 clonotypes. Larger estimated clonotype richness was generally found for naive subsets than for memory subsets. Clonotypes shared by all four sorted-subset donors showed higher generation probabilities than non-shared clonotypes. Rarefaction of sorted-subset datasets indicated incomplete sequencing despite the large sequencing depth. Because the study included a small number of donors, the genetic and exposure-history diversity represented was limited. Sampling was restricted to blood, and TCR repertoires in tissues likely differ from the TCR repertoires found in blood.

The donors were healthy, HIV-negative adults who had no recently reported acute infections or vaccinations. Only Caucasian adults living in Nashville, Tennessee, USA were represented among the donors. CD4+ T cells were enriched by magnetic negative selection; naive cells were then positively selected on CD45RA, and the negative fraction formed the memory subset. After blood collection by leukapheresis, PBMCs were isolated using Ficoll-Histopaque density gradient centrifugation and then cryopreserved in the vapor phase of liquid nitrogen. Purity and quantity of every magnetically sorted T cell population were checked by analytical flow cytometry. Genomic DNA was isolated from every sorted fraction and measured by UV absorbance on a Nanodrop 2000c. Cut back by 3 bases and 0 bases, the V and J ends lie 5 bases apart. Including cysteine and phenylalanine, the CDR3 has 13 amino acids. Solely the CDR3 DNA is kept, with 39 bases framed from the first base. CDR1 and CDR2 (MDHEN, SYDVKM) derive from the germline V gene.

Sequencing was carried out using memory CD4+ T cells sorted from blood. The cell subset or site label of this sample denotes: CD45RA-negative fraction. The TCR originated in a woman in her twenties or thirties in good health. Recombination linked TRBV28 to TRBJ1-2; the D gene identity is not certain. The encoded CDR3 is CASSFSANYGYTF. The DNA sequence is TGTGCCAGCAGTTTTTCCGCTAACTATGGCTACACCTTC.